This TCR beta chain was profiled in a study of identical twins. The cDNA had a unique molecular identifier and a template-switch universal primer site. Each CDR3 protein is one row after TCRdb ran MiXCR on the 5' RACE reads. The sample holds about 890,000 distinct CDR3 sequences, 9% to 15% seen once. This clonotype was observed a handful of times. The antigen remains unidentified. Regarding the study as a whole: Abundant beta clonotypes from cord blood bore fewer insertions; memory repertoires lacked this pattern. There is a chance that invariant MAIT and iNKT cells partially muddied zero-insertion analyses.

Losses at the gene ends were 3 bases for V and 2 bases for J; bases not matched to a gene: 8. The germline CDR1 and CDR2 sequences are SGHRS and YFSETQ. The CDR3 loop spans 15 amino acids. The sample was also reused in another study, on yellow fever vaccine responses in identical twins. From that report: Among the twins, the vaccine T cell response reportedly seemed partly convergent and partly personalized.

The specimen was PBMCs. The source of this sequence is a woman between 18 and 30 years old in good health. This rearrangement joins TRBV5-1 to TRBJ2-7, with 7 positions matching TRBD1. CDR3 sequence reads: CASSSGQSTTYEQYF. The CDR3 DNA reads TGCGCCAGCAGCTCGGGACAGAGTACGACCTACGAGCAGTACTTC.